What follows are 30 T cell receptor beta chains derived from one specimen sequenced in a study of blood T cell repertoires in COVID-19. TCRdb keeps only in-frame clones here, not all; method: immunoSEQ multiplex PCR. The data show 100,000 to 120,000 clones, with about 70% seen just once and about 7.1% held by the top ten. Material for sequencing was peripheral blood. These receptors all stem from a woman aged 60-75 years with acute or convalescent COVID-19.

V and J are TRBV9 and TRBJ1-4; D unclear. CDR1 and CDR2 (germline): SGDLS, YYNGEE. This CDR3 is 15 amino acids long. V shed 2 bases and J shed 4 bases, with 12 bases lying between them. The CDR3, as DNA: TGTGCCAGCAGCGTCTCGGCTTCTAGTAATGAAAAACTGTTTTTT. This gives the protein CASSVSASSNEKLFF.

V is TRBV7-8 and J is TRBJ2-4; D is perhaps TRBD1 (6 bases). Germline loops: CDR1 SGHVS, CDR2 FQNEAQ. Trimming took off 1 base at V and 15 bases at J, with 19 bases between the two ends. CDR3 size: 14 residues. The CDR3 DNA sequence: TGTGCCAGCAGCTTAGACTCGGACAGTTCTAGTTTGTACTTC. Its protein product is CASSLDSDSSSLYF.

Concerning this clone itself: Other DNA variants within this sample encode the same CDR3. This chain uses TRBV7-2 with TRBJ2-3, with unresolved D. CDR3 length: 15 residues. Germline V gives CDR1 SGHTA, CDR2 FQGNSA. V shed 1 base and J shed 1 base, with 9 bases lying between them. CDR3 nucleotides: TGTGCCAGCAGCTTAGGAGGTTGGGGCACAGATACGCAGTATTTT. It encodes CASSLGGWGTDTQYF.

This clone has more than one count but fewer than ten. The rearrangement joins TRBV11-3 to TRBJ2-7; maybe TRBD1 (5 bases). Trimming removed 0 bases at V and 5 bases at J, with 17 bases between. The CDR3 sequence is 16 residues long. Germline loops: CDR1 SGHNT, CDR2 YENEEA. CDR3 DNA sequence: TGTGCCAGCAGCTTAGAGAAGACAGAGATGAGGCACGAGCAGTACTTC. Translated, it gives CASSLEKTEMRHEQYF.

The chain is built from TRBV6-1 and TRBJ2-7, with 10 nucleotides matching TRBD1. CDR1 is MNHNS and CDR2 is SASEGT in the germline V gene. This CDR3 is built from 15 residues. Unmatched junction bases numbered 4, after V lost 1 base and J lost 4 bases. The CDR3 bases are TGTGCCAGCAGTGAAGGGACAGGGGGTCTGTACGAGCAGTACTTC. It is translated as CASSEGTGGLYEQYF.

The chain links TRBV6-6 to TRBJ2-2, with 7 nucleotides matching TRBD1. The germline gives CDR1 MNHNY, CDR2 SVGAGI (reference sequence). The CDR3 has 13 residues. The V gene end was trimmed by 6 bases and the J gene end by 7 bases; junction bases not matched to a gene: 5. CDR3 sequence reads: CASSSRDSGELFF. The CDR3 bases are TGTGCCAGCAGCAGCCGGGACAGCGGGGAGCTGTTTTTT.

CDR3 coding DNA: TGTGCCAGCAGCTCGGGGGGAATTACCGAGCAGTACTTC. Its translation: CASSSGGITEQYF. J is TRBJ2-7 and V is TRBV7-2; TRBD2 aligns across 7 bases. Germline V gives CDR1 SGHTA, CDR2 FQGNSA. This CDR3 contains 13 residues. Trimming removed 4 bases from V and 6 bases from J; junction bases left unmatched: 6.

This sequence joins TRBV3-1 (or the pseudogene TRBV3-2) and TRBJ1-5; D remains ambiguous. V gave up 0 bases and J gave up 9 bases, with 9 bases separating them. Germline-derived CDR1 and CDR2 are LGHDT and YNNKEL (reference sequence). CDR3 size: 13 residues. As DNA, the CDR3 is TGTGCCAGCAGCCAAGATTACAGCACGCCCCAGCATTTT. Its translation is CASSQDYSTPQHF.

This chain joins TRBV3-1 (or the pseudogene TRBV3-2) and TRBJ1-3; D not certain. The germline gives CDR1 LGHDT, CDR2 YNNKEL (reference sequence). CDR3 size: 14 residues. Trimming took 1 base from V and 0 from J, leaving 4 bases between them. CDR3 in amino acids: CASSQGYSGNTIYF. The CDR3 DNA sequence: TGTGCCAGCAGCCAAGGCTACTCTGGAAACACCATATATTTT.

The rearrangement joins TRBV7-2 to TRBJ1-2; maybe TRBD1 (6 bases). The CDR3 loop spans 17 amino acids. Germline loops: CDR1 SGHTA, CDR2 FQGNSA. The V end lost 4 bases, the J end lost 4 bases, and 22 bases lay between the germline ends. As DNA, the CDR3 is TGTGCCAGCAGCTCCCAAAAGGTGGGGGCCCTTTTCTATGGCTACACCTTC. Residues: CASSSQKVGALFYGYTF.

The chain is built from TRBV2 and TRBJ1-6, with 9 bases matching TRBD1. This CDR3 spans 15 amino acids. Germline CDR1 is SNHLY and CDR2 is FYNNEI. V was clipped by 8 bases and J by 7 bases; unmatched bases: 9. CDR3 DNA: TGTGCCAGCCATTTAATCGGACAGGGGAATTCACCCCTCCACTTT. This gives the protein CASHLIGQGNSPLHF.

The rearrangement links TRBV21-1 to TRBJ1-3; the tabulated D call, TRBD1, remains unverified against the DNA. TRBV21-1 is a pseudogene locus. CDR3 size: 13 residues. CDR3 region: CASSKAHGNTIYF. Written as DNA, the CDR3 is TGTGCCAGCAGCAAAGCTCATGGAAACACCATATATTTT.

This clone was counted once. CDR3 amino acids: CAWSASGNTIYF. Here the CDR3 DNA reads TGTGCCTGGAGTGCGTCTGGAAACACCATATATTTT. The chain carries TRBV30 and TRBJ1-3; the D is unclear. The V gene lost 1 base and the J gene lost 1 base, with 2 bases spanning the gap. CDR1 and CDR2 from the germline V gene are GTSNPN and SVGIG (reference sequence). This CDR3 region has 12 residues.

J is TRBJ2-6 and V is TRBV5-1, with D perhaps matching TRBD1 (5 bases). Germline loops: CDR1 SGHRS, CDR2 YFSETQ. V lost 0 bases and J lost 5, with 15 bases in between. CDR3 length: 17 residues. The CDR3 bases are TGCGCCAGCAGCTTGGGGCAATGGGGCCTGAGGGCCAACGTCCTGACTTTC. This encodes CASSLGQWGLRANVLTF. The entire variable domain, with the rest obtained from reference TRBV5-1 and TRBJ2-6, is as follows: KAGVTQTPRYLIKTRGQQVTLSCSPISGHRSVSWYQQTPGQGLQFLFEYFSETQRNKGNFPGRFSGRQFSNSRSEMNVSTLELGDSALYLCASSLGQWGLRANVLTFGAGSRLTVL.

The chain recombines TRBV11-2 with TRBJ2-1; D is ambiguous. The CDR3 is 11 residues long. V lost 5 bases, J lost 10 bases, and 9 bases lay in between. Germline-derived CDR1 and CDR2 are SGHAT and FQNNGV. This CDR3 is CASSPLGEQFF. CDR3 in DNA: TGTGCCAGCAGCCCCCTCGGGGAGCAGTTCTTC.

A note on this clone: Other nucleotide sequences in the sample specify the same CDR3. The V gene is TRBV3-1 (or the pseudogene TRBV3-2), the J gene TRBJ1-1, with D possibly being TRBD1 (6 bases). V dropped 4 bases and J dropped 2 bases, with 8 bases sitting between them. The CDR3 contains 13 residues. Looked up from germline, CDR1 is LGHDT and CDR2 is YNNKEL (reference sequence). CDR3 sequence (DNA): TGTGCCAGCAGCCGGACAGAAAACACTGAAGCTTTCTTT. Protein: CASSRTENTEAFF.

The rearrangement uses TRBV30 and TRBJ2-5; maybe TRBD1 (6 bases). V gave up 5 bases and J gave up 2 bases, with 12 bases separating them. The CDR3 totals 13 residues. Looked up from germline, CDR1 is GTSNPN and CDR2 is SVGIG (reference sequence). DNA of the CDR3: TGTGCCTGGGCCACGGGGACACAAGAGACCCAGTACTTC. Its protein product is CAWATGTQETQYF.

The chain couples TRBV12-3 or TRBV12-4 to TRBJ2-1; D may be TRBD1 (5 bases). V was pared by 6 bases and J by 4 bases, with 10 bases between. This CDR3 is 13 amino acids long. CDR3 in DNA: TGTGCCAGCAGGGCAAGGGGTTACAATGAGCAGTTCTTC. Its translation is CASRARGYNEQFF.

The chain links TRBV25-1 to TRBJ1-1, with no clear D. CDR1 is MGHDK and CDR2 is SYGVNS in the germline V gene. Trimming cost V 5 bases and J 1 base, with 8 bases left between them. The CDR3 spans 13 residues. The CDR3 DNA reads as TGTGCCAGCAGTCATTCAGGGAACACTGAAGCTTTCTTT. Amino acid sequence: CASSHSGNTEAFF.

The V gene is TRBV5-6, the J gene TRBJ2-7; no firm D call. V lost 0 bases and J 3 bases, leaving 10 bases between the germline ends. The CDR3 is 14 amino acids. Germline V CDR1 and CDR2: SGHDT, YYEEEE. CDR3 amino acids: CASSLGVSGYEQYF. The CDR3 DNA reads TGTGCCAGCAGCTTGGGAGTGTCAGGCTACGAGCAGTACTTC. The full variable domain, rest sourced from reference TRBV5-6 and TRBJ2-7, is DAGVTQSPTHLIKTRGQQVTLRCSPKSGHDTVSWYQQALGQGPQFIFQYYEEEERQRGNFPDRFSGHQFPNYSSELNVNALLLGDSALYLCASSLGVSGYEQYFGPGTRLTVT.

The chain recombines TRBV5-6 with TRBJ2-5; unclear D gene. The germline V gene has CDR1 SGHDT and CDR2 YYEEEE. V lost 1 base to trimming and J lost 5 bases, with 6 bases between them. This CDR3 is 12 amino acids long. The chain's CDR3 is CASSLSSETQYF. DNA of the CDR3: TGTGCCAGCAGCTTGTCCTCGGAGACCCAGTACTTC.

The J gene is TRBJ2-1, the V gene TRBV11-3; the D gene is possibly TRBD2 (6 bases). In germline, CDR1 is SGHNT, CDR2 YENEEA. This CDR3 has 17 amino acids. With 0 bases removed from V and 7 bases from J, the gap between germline ends came to 19 bases. CDR3 in amino acids: CASSLDSGVSFRNEQFF. The CDR3, as DNA: TGTGCCAGCAGCTTAGACTCGGGGGTCAGCTTTCGGAATGAGCAGTTCTTC.

V and J are TRBV19 and TRBJ1-5; TRBD1 matches 8 bases. There are 15 residues in the CDR3. With 8 bases clipped from V and 0 bases from J, the junction kept 6 bases outside the gene matches. CDR1 and CDR2 (germline): LNHDA, SQIVND (reference sequence). This CDR3 is CASRDRTYSNQPQHF. CDR3 nucleotide sequence: TGTGCCAGTCGGGACAGGACTTATAGCAATCAGCCCCAGCATTTT. Filled out from reference TRBV19 and TRBJ1-5, the complete variable domain reads DGGITQSPKYLFRKEGQNVTLSCEQNLNHDAMYWYRQDPGQGLRLIYYSQIVNDFQKGDIAEGYSVSREKKESFPLTVTSAQKNPTAFYLCASRDRTYSNQPQHFGDGTRLSIL.

V gene TRBV2 combines with J gene TRBJ1-6, with D perhaps TRBD1 (5 bases). This CDR3 region has 14 residues. Germline V gives CDR1 SNHLY, CDR2 FYNNEI. Trimming took 7 bases from V and 4 from J, leaving 11 bases between them. The CDR3 protein is CASIIGDYNSPLHF. The CDR3 DNA follows: TGTGCCAGCATCATAGGGGATTATAATTCACCCCTCCACTTT.

V and J are TRBV5-1 and TRBJ1-4; D not certain. This CDR3 has 15 amino acids. Trimming left V 1 base short and J 8 bases short, with 15 bases between. Germline values: CDR1 SGHRS, CDR2 YFSETQ. The CDR3 sequence is CASSLNSGTEEKLFF. The CDR3 DNA reads as TGCGCCAGCAGCTTGAATTCCGGTACAGAGGAAAAACTGTTTTTT. Full variable domain (remainder filled in from reference TRBV5-1 and TRBJ1-4): KAGVTQTPRYLIKTRGQQVTLSCSPISGHRSVSWYQQTPGQGLQFLFEYFSETQRNKGNFPGRFSGRQFSNSRSEMNVSTLELGDSALYLCASSLNSGTEEKLFFGSGTQLSVL.

The chain couples TRBV7-2 to TRBJ2-1; a weak D match, TRBD1 (5 bases). V was cut by 4 bases and J by 1 base, with 11 bases left in between. Germline V gives CDR1 SGHTA, CDR2 FQGNSA. This CDR3 has 15 residues. CDR3 coding DNA: TGTGCCAGCAGCTCTCGGACATTTTCCTACAATGAGCAGTTCTTC. Amino acids: CASSSRTFSYNEQFF.

This clone has a handful of counts. The chain has TRBV6-1 and TRBJ1-5; a possible D gene is TRBD1 (5 bases). This CDR3 has 16 amino acids. The germline V gene has CDR1 MNHNS and CDR2 SASEGT. The germline V and J ends were trimmed by 2 bases and 3 bases, with 14 bases remaining between them. CDR3 residues: CASSERDFDFNQPQHF. For the CDR3, the DNA is TGTGCCAGCAGTGAAAGGGACTTCGATTTCAATCAGCCCCAGCATTTT.

The chain joins TRBV6-5 to TRBJ2-7; D remains ambiguous. This CDR3 has 12 residues. Deletions cut 9 bases from V and 4 bases from J, with 13 bases between. Germline V lookup: CDR1 MNHEY, CDR2 SVGAGI. CDR3 residues: CASIAILYEQYF. The CDR3 DNA is TGTGCCAGTATAGCTATTCTTTACGAGCAGTACTTC.

This chain uses TRBV5-1 with TRBJ2-4, with TRBD2 as a possible D gene (6 bases). The ends were cut back, 5 bases at V and 3 bases at J, with 15 bases in the middle. The CDR3 runs to 15 residues. Germline V gives CDR1 SGHRS, CDR2 YFSETQ. The CDR3 spells CASSPILGGKNIQYF. CDR3 sequence (DNA): TGCGCCAGCAGTCCTATCCTGGGAGGCAAAAACATTCAGTACTTC. Filled out from reference TRBV5-1 and TRBJ2-4, the complete variable domain reads KAGVTQTPRYLIKTRGQQVTLSCSPISGHRSVSWYQQTPGQGLQFLFEYFSETQRNKGNFPGRFSGRQFSNSRSEMNVSTLELGDSALYLCASSPILGGKNIQYFGAGTRLSVL.

This clone was picked up a small number of times. The V and J genes are TRBV5-6 and TRBJ2-2, with D maybe TRBD1 (7 bases). The CDR3 contains 14 residues. Germline CDR1 SGHDT, CDR2 YYEEEE. Trimming pared 3 bases from V and 5 bases from J, leaving 11 bases between. The CDR3 DNA is TGTGCCAGCAGCTCCCCAGGGGGGACCGGGGAGCTGTTTTTT. Protein product: CASSSPGGTGELFF.